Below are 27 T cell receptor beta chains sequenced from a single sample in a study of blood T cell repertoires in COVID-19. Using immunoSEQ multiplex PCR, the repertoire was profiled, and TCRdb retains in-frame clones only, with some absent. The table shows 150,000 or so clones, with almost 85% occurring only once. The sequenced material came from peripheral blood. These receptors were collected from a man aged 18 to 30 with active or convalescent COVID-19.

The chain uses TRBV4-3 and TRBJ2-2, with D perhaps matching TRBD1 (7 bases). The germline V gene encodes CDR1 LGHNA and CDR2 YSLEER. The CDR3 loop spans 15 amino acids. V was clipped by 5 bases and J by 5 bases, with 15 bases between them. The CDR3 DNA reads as TGCGCCAGCAGCTCCCACAGGGGAGGAACCGGGGAGCTGTTTTTT. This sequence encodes CASSSHRGGTGELFF.

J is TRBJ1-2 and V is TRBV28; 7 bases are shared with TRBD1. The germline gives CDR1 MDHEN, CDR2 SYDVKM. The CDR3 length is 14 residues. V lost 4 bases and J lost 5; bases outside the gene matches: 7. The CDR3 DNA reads TGTGCCAGCAGTTCCCCGGGACAGAGATATGGCTACACCTTC. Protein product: CASSSPGQRYGYTF.

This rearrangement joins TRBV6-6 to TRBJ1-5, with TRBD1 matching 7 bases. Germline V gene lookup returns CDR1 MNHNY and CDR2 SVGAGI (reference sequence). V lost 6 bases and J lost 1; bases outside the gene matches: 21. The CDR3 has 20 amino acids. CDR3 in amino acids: CASSHEMTGLGFSSNQPQHF. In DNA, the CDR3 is TGTGCCAGCAGCCATGAAATGACAGGGTTAGGTTTTTCGAGCAATCAGCCCCAGCATTTT.

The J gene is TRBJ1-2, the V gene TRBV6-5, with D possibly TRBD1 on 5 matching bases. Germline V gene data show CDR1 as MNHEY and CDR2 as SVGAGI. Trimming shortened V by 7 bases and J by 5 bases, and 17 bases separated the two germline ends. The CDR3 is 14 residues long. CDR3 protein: CASTTLGQAYGYTF. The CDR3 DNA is TGTGCCAGCACTACCCTTGGACAAGCATATGGCTACACCTTC.

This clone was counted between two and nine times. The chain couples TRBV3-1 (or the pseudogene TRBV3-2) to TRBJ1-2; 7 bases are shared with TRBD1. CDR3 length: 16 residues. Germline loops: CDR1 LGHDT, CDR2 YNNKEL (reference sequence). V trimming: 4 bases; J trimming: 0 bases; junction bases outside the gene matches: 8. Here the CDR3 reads CASSPMTGRANYGYTF. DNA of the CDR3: TGTGCCAGCAGCCCGATGACAGGGCGCGCTAACTATGGCTACACCTTC.

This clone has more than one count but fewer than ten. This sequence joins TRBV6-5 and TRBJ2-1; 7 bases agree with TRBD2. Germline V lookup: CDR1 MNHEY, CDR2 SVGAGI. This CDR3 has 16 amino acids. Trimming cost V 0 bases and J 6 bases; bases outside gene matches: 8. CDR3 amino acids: CASSYSAGAPFNEQFF. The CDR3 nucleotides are TGTGCCAGCAGTTACTCTGCGGGAGCCCCATTCAATGAGCAGTTCTTC.

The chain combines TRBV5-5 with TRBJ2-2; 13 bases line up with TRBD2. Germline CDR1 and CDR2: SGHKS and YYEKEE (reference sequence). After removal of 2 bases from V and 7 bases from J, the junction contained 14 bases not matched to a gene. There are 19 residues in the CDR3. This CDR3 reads CASSFPGLAGSKFGGELFF. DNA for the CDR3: TGTGCCAGCAGCTTCCCGGGACTAGCGGGGAGTAAGTTCGGCGGGGAGCTGTTTTTT.

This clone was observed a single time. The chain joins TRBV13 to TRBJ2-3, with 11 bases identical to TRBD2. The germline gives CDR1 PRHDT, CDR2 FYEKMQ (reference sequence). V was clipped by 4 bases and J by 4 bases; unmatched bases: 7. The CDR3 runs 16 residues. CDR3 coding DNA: TGTGCCAGCAGCTCCTATAGCGGGAGGGAAGCAGATACGCAGTATTTT. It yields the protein CASSSYSGREADTQYF.

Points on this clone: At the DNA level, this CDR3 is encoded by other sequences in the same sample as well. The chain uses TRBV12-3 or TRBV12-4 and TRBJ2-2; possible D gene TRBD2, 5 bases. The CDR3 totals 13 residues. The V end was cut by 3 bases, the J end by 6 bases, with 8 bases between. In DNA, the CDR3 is TGTGCCAGCAGTTTTCCCGGGGCCGGGGAGCTGTTTTTT. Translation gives CASSFPGAGELFF.

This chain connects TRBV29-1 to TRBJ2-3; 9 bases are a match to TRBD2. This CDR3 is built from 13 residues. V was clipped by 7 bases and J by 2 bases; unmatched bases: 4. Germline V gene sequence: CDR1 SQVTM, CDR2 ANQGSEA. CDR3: CSGAGGHTDTQYF. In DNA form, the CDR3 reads TGCAGCGGGGCGGGGGGGCACACAGATACGCAGTATTTT.

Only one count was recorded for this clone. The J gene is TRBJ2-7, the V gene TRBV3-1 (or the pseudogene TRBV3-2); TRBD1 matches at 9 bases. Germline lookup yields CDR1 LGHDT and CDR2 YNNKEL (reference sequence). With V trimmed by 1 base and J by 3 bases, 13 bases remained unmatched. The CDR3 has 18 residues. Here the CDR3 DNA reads TGTGCCAGCAGCCAAGGGTTTGGACTAGGGACAGGGAGCTACGAGCAGTACTTC. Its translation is CASSQGFGLGTGSYEQYF.

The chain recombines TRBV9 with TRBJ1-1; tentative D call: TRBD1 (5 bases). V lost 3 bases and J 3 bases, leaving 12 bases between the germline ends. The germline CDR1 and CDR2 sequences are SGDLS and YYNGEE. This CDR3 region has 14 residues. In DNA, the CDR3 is TGTGCCAGCAGCGCGAATCCGACAGACACTGAAGCTTTCTTT. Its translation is CASSANPTDTEAFF.

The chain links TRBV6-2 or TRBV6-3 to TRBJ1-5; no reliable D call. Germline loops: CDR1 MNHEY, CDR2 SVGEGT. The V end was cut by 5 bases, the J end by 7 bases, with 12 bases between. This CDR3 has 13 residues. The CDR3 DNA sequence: TGTGCCAGCAGTCGCGGGGAGAGGCAGCCCCAGCATTTT. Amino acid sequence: CASSRGERQPQHF.

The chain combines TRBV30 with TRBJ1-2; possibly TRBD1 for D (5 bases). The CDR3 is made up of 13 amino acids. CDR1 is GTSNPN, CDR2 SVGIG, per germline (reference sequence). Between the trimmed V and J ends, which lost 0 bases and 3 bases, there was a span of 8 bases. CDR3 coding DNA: TGTGCCTGGAGTGTCCAAGGGGACTATGGCTACACCTTC. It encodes CAWSVQGDYGYTF.

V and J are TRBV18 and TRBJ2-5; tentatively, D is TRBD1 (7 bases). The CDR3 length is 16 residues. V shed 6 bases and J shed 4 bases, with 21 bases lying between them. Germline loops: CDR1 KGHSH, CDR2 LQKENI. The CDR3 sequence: CASSHGQAGGVETQYF. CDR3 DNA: TGTGCCAGCTCCCACGGACAGGCCGGGGGCGTAGAGACCCAGTACTTC.

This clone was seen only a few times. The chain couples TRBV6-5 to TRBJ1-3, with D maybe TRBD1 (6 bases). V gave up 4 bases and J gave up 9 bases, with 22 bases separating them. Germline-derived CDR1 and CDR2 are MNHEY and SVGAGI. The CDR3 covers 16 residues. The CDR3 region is CASSWLRGGTYGTIYF. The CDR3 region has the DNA TGTGCCAGCAGTTGGCTTAGGGGGGGGACTTACGGCACCATATATTTT.

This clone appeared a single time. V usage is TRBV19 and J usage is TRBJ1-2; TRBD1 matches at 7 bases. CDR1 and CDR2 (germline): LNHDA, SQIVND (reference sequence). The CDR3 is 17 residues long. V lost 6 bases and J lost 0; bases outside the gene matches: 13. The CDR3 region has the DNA TGTGCCAGTAGGGTACCGGGACAGAAAGGTTCTAACTATGGCTACACCTTC. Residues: CASRVPGQKGSNYGYTF.

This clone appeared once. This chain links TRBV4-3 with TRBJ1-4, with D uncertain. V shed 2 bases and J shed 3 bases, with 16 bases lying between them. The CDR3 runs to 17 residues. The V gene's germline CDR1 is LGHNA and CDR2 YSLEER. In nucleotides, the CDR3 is TGCGCCAGCAGCCAACAGCCGCCGGGGTTGGCTAATGAAAAACTGTTTTTT. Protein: CASSQQPPGLANEKLFF.

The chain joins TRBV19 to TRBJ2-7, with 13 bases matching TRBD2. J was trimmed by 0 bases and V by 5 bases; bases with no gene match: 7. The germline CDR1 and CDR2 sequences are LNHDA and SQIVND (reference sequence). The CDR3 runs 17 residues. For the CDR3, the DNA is TGTGCCAGTAGTCCGGGGACTAGCGGGAAGAACTCCTACGAGCAGTACTTC. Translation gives CASSPGTSGKNSYEQYF.

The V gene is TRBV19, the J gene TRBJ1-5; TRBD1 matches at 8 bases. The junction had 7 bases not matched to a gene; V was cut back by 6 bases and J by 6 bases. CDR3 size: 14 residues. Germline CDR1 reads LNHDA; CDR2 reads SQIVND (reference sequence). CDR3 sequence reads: CASRLQGAGQPQHF. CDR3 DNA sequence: TGTGCCAGTAGGCTTCAGGGGGCGGGTCAGCCCCAGCATTTT.

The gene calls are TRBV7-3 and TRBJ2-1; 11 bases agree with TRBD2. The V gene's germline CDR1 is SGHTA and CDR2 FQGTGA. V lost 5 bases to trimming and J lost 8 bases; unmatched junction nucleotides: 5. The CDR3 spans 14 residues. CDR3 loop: CASSPGTSGHEQFF. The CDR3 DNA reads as TGTGCCAGCAGCCCCGGGACTAGCGGTCATGAGCAGTTCTTC.

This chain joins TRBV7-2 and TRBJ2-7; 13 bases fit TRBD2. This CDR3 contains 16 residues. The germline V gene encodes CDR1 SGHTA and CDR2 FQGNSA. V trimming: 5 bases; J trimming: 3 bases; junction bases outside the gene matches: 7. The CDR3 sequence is CASSPRTSGSFYEQYF. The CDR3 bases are TGTGCCAGCAGCCCCCGGACTAGCGGGAGCTTCTACGAGCAGTACTTC.

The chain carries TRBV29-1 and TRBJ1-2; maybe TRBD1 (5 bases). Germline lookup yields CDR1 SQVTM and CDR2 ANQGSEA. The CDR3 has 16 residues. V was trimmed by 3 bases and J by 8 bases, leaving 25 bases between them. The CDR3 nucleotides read TGCAGCGTTGACTCGACGGGGGGACTTTCAAAGGGAGGCTACACCTTC. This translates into CSVDSTGGLSKGGYTF. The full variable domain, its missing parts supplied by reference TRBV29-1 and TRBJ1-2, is SAVISQKPSRDICQRGTSLTIQCQVDSQVTMMFWYRQQPGQSLTLIATANQGSEATYESGFVIDKFPISRPNLTFSTLTVSNMSPEDSSIYLCSVDSTGGLSKGGYTFGSGTRLTVV.

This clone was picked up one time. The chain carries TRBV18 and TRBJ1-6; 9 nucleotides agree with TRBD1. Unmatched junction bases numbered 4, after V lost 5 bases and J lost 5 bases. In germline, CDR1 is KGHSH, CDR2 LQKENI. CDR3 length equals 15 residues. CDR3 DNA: TGTGCCAGCTCATCAGGACAGGGGCATAATTCACCCCTCCACTTT. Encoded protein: CASSSGQGHNSPLHF.

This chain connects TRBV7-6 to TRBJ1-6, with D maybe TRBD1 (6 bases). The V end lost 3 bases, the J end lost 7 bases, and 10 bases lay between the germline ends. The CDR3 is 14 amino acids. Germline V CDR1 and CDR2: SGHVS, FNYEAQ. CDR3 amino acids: CASSLRQENSPLHF. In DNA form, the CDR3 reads TGTGCCAGCAGCTTGAGACAGGAGAATTCACCCCTCCACTTT.

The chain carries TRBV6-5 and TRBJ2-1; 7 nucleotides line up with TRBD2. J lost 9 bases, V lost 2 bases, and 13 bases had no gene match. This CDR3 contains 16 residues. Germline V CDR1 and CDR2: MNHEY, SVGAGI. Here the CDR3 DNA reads TGTGCCAGCAGTTACCGAGGACTAGTAAAAAAAAGTGAGCAGTTCTTC. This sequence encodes CASSYRGLVKKSEQFF.

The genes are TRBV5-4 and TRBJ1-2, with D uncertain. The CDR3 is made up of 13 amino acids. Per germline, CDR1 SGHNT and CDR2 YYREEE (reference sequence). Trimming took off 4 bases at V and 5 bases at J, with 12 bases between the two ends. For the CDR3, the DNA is TGTGCCAGCAGCCCCGGGAAGACTTATGGCTACACCTTC. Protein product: CASSPGKTYGYTF.